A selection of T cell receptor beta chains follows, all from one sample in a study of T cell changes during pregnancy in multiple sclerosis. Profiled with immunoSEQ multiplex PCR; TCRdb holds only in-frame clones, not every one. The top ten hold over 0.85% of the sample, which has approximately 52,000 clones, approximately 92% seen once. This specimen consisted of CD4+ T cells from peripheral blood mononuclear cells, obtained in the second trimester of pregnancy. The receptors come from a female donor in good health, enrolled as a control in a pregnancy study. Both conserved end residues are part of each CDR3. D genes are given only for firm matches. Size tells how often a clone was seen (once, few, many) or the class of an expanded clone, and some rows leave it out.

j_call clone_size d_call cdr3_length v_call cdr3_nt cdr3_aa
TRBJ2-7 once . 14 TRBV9 TGTGCCAGCAGCGTAGACTCAACGCGGTACGAGCAGTACTTC CASSVDSTRYEQYF
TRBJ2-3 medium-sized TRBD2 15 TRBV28 TGTGCCAGCAGTTTAGCGGGGGGGCACACAGATACGCAGTATTTT CASSLAGGHTDTQYF
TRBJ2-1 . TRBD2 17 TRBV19 TGTGCCAGTAGTATAAATTCTGGGGGCGGGACTAGCGGTGAGCAGTTCTTC CASSINSGGGTSGEQFF
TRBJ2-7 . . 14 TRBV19 TGTGCCAGTACCCAGGGCAGGGTAGTCTACGAGCAGTACTTC CASTQGRVVYEQYF
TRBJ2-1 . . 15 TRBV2 TGTGCCACCCCCAGACCGGGATCGAATGGAAATGAGCAGTTCTTC CATPRPGSNGNEQFF
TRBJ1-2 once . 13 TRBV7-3 TGTGCCAGCAGCTCCCAGGGGCGGTATGGCTACACCTTC CASSSQGRYGYTF
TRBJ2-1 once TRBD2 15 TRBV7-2 TGTGCCAGCAGCTTAGGACTAGCGGAGCCCCTAAGCCAGTTCTTC CASSLGLAEPLSQFF
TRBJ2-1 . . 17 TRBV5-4 TGTGCCAGCAGCTTGGTCCCGAGCCTCATCACCTACAATGAGCAGTTCTTC CASSLVPSLITYNEQFF
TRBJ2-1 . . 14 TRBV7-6 TGTGCCAGCAGCTTTTCCGGCTCCTACAATGAGCAGTTCTTC CASSFSGSYNEQFF
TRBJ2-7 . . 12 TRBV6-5 TGTGCCACCCAGGGGCCCTCCTACGAGCAGTACTTC CATQGPSYEQYF
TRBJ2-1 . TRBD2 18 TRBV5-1 TGCGCCAGCAGCCCGATTGGAGGGGGCAGCGGGGGGGTGAATGAGCAGTTCTTC CASSPIGGGSGGVNEQFF
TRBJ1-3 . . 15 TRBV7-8 TGTGCCAGCAGCGTCCGCGGGGGATTGGCAAACACCATATATTTT CASSVRGGLANTIYF
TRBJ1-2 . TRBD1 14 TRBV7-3 TGTGCCAGCAGCTCCGGACAGGGGGTCTATGGCTACACCTTC CASSSGQGVYGYTF
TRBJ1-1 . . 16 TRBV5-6 TGTGCCAGCAGCCCGCGCCCTGTTATCATGAACACTGAAGCTTTCTTT CASSPRPVIMNTEAFF